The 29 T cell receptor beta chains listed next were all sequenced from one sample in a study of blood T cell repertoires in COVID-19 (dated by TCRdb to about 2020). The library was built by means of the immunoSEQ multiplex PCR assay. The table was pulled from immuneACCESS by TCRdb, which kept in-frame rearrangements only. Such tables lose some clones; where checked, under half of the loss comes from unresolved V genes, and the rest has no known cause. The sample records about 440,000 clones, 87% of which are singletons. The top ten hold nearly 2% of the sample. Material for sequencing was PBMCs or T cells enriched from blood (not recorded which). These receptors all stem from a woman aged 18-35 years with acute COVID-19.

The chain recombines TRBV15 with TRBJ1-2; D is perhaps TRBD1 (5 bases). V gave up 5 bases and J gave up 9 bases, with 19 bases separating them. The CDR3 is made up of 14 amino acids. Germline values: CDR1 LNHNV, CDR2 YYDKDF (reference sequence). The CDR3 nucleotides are TGTGCCACCAGCCGGGGGGGTACTGATGTGCGCTACACCTTC. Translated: CATSRGGTDVRYTF.

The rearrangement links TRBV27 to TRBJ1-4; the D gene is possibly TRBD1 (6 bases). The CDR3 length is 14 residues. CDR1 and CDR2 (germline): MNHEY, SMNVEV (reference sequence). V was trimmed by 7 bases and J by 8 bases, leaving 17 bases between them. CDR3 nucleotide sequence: TGTGCCAGCACCCGGACAGACGAGTACGAAAAACTGTTTTTT. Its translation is CASTRTDEYEKLFF.

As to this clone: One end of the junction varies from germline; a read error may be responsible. DNA of the CDR3: TGTACCAGTAGTATCGGACATAGCAATCAGCCCCAGCATTTT. Residues: CTSSIGHSNQPQHF. V and J are TRBV19 and TRBJ1-5; possibly TRBD1 for D (5 bases). CDR3 length: 14 residues. The germline V gene encodes CDR1 LNHDA and CDR2 SQIVND (reference sequence).

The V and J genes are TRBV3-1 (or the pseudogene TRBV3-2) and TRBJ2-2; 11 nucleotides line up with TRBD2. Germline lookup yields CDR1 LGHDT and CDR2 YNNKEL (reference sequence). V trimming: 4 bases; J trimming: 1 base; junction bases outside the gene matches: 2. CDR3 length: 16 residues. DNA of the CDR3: TGTGCCAGCAGCCTAGCGGGGGGGCGGAACACCGGGGAGCTGTTTTTT. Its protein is CASSLAGGRNTGELFF.

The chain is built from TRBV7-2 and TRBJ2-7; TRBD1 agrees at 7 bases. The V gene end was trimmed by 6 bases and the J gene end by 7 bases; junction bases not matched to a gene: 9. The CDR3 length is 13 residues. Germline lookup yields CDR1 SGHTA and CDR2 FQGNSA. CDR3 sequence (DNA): TGTGCCAGCAGACAGGGGTCGGGGCGTGAGCAGTACTTC. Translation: CASRQGSGREQYF.

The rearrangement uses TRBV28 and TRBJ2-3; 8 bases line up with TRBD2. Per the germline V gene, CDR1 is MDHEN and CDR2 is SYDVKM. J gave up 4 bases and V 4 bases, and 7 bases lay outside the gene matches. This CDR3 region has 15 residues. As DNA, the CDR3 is TGTGCCAGCAGTTGGGGTGGGCGGGAGGCAGATACGCAGTATTTT. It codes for CASSWGGREADTQYF.

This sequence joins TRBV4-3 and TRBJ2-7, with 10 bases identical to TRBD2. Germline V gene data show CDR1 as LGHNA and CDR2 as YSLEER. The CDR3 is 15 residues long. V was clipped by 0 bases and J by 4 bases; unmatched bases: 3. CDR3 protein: CASSQDQLAGYEQYF. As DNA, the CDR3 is TGCGCCAGCAGCCAAGACCAACTAGCGGGATACGAGCAGTACTTC.

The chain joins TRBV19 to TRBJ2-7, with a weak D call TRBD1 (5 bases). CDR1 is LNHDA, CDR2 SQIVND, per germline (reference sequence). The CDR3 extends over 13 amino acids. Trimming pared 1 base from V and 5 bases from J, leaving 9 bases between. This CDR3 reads CASSIAQGNEQYF. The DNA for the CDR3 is TGTGCCAGTAGTATAGCCCAGGGTAACGAGCAGTACTTC. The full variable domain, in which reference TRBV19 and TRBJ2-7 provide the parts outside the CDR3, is DGGITQSPKYLFRKEGQNVTLSCEQNLNHDAMYWYRQDPGQGLRLIYYSQIVNDFQKGDIAEGYSVSREKKESFPLTVTSAQKNPTAFYLCASSIAQGNEQYFGPGTRLTVT.

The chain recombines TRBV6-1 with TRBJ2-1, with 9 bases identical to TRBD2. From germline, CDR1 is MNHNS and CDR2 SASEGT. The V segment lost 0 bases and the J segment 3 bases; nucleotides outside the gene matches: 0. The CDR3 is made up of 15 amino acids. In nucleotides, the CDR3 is TGTGCCAGCAGTGAAGCTAGCGGGGGCTACAATGAGCAGTTCTTC. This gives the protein CASSEASGGYNEQFF.

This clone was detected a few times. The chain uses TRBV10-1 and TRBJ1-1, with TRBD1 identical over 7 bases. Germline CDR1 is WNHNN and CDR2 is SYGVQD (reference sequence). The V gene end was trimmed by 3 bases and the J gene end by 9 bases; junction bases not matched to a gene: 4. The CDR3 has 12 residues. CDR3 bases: TGCGCCAGCAGTGATCCGGGACAGAAAGCTTTCTTT. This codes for CASSDPGQKAFF.

Written as DNA, the CDR3 is TGCAGCGTTGAGAGGACAGAGAACACTGAAGCTTTCTTT. Its translation is CSVERTENTEAFF. The rearrangement joins TRBV29-1 to TRBJ1-1; D might be TRBD1 (6 bases). V was trimmed by 3 bases and J by 1 base, leaving 9 bases between them. This CDR3 region has 13 residues. In germline, CDR1 is SQVTM, CDR2 ANQGSEA.

CDR3 DNA sequence: TGTGCCAGCAGTCAACAGGCGAACACCGGGGAGCTGTTTTTT. Amino acid sequence: CASSQQANTGELFF. V and J are TRBV6-4 and TRBJ2-2; D might be TRBD1 (5 bases). Germline lookup yields CDR1 MRHNA and CDR2 SNTAGT. The V gene lost 5 bases and the J gene lost 0 bases, with 7 bases spanning the gap. The CDR3 length is 14 residues.

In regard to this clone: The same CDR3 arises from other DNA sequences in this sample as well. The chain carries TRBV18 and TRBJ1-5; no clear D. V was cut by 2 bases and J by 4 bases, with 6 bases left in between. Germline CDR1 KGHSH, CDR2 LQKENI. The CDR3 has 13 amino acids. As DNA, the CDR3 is TGTGCCAGCTCACCAGGGAGTAATCAGCCCCAGCATTTT. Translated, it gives CASSPGSNQPQHF. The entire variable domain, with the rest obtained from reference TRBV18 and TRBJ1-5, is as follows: NAGVMQNPRHLVRRRGQEARLRCSPMKGHSHVYWYRQLPEEGLKFMVYLQKENIIDESGMPKERFSAEFPKEGPSILRIQQVVRGDSAAYFCASSPGSNQPQHFGDGTRLSIL.

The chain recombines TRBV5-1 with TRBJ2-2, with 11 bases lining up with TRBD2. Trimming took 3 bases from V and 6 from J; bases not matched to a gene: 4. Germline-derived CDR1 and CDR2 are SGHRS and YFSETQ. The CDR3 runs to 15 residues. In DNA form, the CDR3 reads TGCGCCAGCAGCTCAAGGACTAGCGGGTCCGGGGAGCTGTTTTTT. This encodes CASSSRTSGSGELFF.

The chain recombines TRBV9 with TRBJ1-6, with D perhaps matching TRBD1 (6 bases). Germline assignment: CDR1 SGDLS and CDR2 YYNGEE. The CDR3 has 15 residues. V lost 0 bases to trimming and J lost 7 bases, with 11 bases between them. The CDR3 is CASSVAPDSNSPLHF. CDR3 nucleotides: TGTGCCAGCAGCGTAGCTCCGGACAGCAATTCACCCCTCCACTTT. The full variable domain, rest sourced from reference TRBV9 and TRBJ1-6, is DSGVTQTPKHLITATGQRVTLRCSPRSGDLSVYWYQQSLDQGLQFLIQYYNGEERAKGNILERFSAQQFPDLHSELNLSSLELGDSALYFCASSVAPDSNSPLHFGNGTRLTVT.

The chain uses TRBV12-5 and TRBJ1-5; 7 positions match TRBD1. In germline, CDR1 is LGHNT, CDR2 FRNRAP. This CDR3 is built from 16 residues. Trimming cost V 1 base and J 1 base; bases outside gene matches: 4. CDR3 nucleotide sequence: TGTGCTAGTGGTTTGGCTACGACAGGGAGCAATCAGCCCCAGCATTTT. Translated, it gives CASGLATTGSNQPQHF.

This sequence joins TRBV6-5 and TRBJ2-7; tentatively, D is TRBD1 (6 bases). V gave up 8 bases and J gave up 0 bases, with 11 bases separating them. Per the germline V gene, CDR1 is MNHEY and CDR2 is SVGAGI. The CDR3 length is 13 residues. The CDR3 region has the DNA TGTGCCAGCCAAAGGACAGTCTCCTACGAGCAGTACTTC. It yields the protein CASQRTVSYEQYF.

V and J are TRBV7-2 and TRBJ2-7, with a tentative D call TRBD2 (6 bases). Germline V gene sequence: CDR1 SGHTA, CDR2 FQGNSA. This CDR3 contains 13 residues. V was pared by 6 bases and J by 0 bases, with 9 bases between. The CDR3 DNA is TGTGCCAGCAGTTCCGGGAGCTCCTACGAGCAGTACTTC. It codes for CASSSGSSYEQYF.

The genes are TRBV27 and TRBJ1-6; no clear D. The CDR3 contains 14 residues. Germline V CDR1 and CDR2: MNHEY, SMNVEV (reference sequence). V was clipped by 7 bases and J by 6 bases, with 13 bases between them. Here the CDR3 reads CASKLRGSNSPLHF. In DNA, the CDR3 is TGTGCCAGCAAACTTCGAGGAAGTAATTCACCCCTCCACTTT.

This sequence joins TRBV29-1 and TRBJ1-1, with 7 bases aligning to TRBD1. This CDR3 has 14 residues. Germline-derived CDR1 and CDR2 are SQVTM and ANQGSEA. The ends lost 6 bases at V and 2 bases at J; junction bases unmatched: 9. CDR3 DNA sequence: TGCAGCGTCACGCACGGACAGGTCAACACTGAAGCTTTCTTT. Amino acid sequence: CSVTHGQVNTEAFF.

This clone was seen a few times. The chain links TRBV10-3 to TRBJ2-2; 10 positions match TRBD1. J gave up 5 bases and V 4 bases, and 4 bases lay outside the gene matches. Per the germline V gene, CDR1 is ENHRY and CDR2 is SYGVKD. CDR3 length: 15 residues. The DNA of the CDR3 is TGTGCCATCAGTGTCTCGGGACAGGGGACCGGGGAGCTGTTTTTT. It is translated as CAISVSGQGTGELFF.

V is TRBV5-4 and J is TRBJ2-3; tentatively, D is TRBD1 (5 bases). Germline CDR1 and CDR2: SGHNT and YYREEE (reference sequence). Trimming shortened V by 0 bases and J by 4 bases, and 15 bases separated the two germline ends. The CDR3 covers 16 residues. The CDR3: CASSLGGEKGPDTQYF. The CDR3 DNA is TGTGCCAGCAGCTTGGGCGGTGAGAAGGGGCCAGATACGCAGTATTTT.

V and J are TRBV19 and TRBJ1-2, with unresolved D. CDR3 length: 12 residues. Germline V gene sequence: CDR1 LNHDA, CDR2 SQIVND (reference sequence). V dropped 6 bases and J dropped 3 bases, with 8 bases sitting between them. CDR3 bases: TGTGCCAGTAGGGAGTCGGACTATGGCTACACCTTC. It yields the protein CASRESDYGYTF. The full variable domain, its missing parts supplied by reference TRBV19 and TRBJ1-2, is DGGITQSPKYLFRKEGQNVTLSCEQNLNHDAMYWYRQDPGQGLRLIYYSQIVNDFQKGDIAEGYSVSREKKESFPLTVTSAQKNPTAFYLCASRESDYGYTFGSGTRLTVV.

In DNA form, the CDR3 reads TGTGCCAGCAGTGTCTGGGCAGGGGAACTCGGTGGCTACACCTTC. Translating it yields CASSVWAGELGGYTF. V and J are TRBV6-4 and TRBJ1-2, with TRBD1 as a possible D gene (6 bases). This CDR3 has 15 amino acids. V was trimmed by 4 bases and J by 7 bases, leaving 19 bases between them. Germline V gene data show CDR1 as MRHNA and CDR2 as SNTAGT.

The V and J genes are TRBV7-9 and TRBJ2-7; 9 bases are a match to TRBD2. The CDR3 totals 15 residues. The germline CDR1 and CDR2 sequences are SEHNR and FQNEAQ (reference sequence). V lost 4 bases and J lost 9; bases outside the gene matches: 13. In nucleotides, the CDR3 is TGTGCCAGCAGCTCTTCTCGCGGGGGGGGAGTAGGGCAGTACTTC. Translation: CASSSSRGGGVGQYF.

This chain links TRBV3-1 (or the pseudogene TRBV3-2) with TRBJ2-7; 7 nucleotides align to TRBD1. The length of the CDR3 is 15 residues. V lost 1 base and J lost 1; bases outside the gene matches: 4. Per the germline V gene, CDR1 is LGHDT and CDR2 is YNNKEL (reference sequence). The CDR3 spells CASSQGGQASYEQYF. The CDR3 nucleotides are TGTGCCAGCAGCCAAGGAGGACAGGCTTCCTACGAGCAGTACTTC.

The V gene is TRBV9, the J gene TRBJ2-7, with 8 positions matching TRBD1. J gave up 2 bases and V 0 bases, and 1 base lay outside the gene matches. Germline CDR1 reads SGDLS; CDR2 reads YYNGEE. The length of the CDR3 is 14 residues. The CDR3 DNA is TGTGCCAGCAGCGTAGGGGACAGGACCTACGAGCAGTACTTC. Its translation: CASSVGDRTYEQYF.

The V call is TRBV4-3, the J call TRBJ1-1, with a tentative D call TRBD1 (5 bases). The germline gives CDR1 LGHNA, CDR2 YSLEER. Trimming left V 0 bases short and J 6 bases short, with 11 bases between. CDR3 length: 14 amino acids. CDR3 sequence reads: CASSQDQGTPEAFF. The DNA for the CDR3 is TGCGCCAGCAGCCAAGATCAGGGAACCCCTGAAGCTTTCTTT.

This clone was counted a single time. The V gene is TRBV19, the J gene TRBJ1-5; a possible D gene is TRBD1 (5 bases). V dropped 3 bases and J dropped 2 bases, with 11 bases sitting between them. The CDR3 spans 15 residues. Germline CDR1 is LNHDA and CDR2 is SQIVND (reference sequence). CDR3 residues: CASSMARVGNQPQHF. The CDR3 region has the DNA TGTGCCAGTAGTATGGCCAGGGTCGGCAATCAGCCCCAGCATTTT.